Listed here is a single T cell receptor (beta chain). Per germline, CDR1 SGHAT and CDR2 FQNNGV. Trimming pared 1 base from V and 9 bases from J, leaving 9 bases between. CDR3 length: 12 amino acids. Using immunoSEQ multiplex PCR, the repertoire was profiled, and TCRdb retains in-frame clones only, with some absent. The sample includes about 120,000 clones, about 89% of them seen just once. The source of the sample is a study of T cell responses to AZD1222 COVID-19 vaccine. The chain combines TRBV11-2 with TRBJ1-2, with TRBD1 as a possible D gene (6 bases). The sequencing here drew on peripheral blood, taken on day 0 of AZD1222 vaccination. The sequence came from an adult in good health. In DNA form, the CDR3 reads TGTGCCAGCAGCTTAGGGGGGCTTCGCTACACCTTC. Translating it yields CASSLGGLRYTF.